This record looks at one T cell receptor (beta chain) sequence and its context. Assay: immunoSEQ multiplex PCR; the TCRdb copy retains only in-frame clones and omits some. The table shows some 400,000 clones, with 89% occurring only once. The data were obtained in a study of Ad26.COV2.S vaccination and SARS-CoV-2 variants. Background on the study: This donor came from the COV1001 trial of Ad26.COV2.S.

Per the germline V gene, CDR1 is SGHTA and CDR2 is FQGTGA. Trimming cost V 1 base and J 7 bases; bases outside gene matches: 12. This CDR3 is built from 17 residues. Treatment in this sample: 15 to 20 received Ad26.COV2.S at low or high dose, single or two shots; several received placebo; per-sample allocation not given. Samples analyzed were those drawn on day 63 after the first vaccine or placebo injection. Sequenced here: peripheral blood, sampled in a trial of Ad26.COV2.S vaccine versus placebo. The rearrangement joins TRBV7-3 to TRBJ2-1; 8 bases line up with TRBD2. The sequence was obtained from a person aged 18-65 years who received the Ad26.COV2.S COVID-19 vaccine or a placebo. CDR3 nucleotide sequence: TGTGCCAGCAGCTTAAGTTCAGGCGGGGGGACTAGAAATGAGCAGTTCTTC. This gives the protein CASSLSSGGGTRNEQFF.